Included here is one TCR beta chain sequence, with context. The data are from a study of T cells in Graves' hyperthyroidism and ophthalmopathy. Germline V gene lookup returns CDR1 SGHTS and CDR2 YDEGEE. J lost 7 bases, V lost 1 base, and 6 bases had no gene match. The CDR3 is 14 residues long. Amplified TCR beta CDR3 regions derived from RNA transcripts. First-round RT-PCR with HTBI primers amplified the TCR CDR3 region. TCRdb fed the multiplex PCR reads into MiXCR, producing one record per CDR3 protein. The sample includes around 56,000 distinct CDR3 sequences, 53% of them seen just once. The sequenced sample was blood. The clonotype originates from a woman aged 60 to 75 with Graves' ophthalmopathy. This sequence joins TRBV5-8 and TRBJ1-2; 8 bases match TRBD1. The DNA of the CDR3 is TGTGCCAGCAGCTTGAGGCAGGGGGCGGGTGGCTACACCTTC. Encoded protein: CASSLRQGAGGYTF. The entire variable domain, with the rest obtained from reference TRBV5-8 and TRBJ1-2, is as follows: EAGVTQSPTHLIKTRGQQATLRCSPISGHTSVYWYQQALGLGLQFLLWYDEGEERNRGNFPPRFSGRQFPNYSSELNVNALELEDSALYLCASSLRQGAGGYTFGSGTRLTVV.